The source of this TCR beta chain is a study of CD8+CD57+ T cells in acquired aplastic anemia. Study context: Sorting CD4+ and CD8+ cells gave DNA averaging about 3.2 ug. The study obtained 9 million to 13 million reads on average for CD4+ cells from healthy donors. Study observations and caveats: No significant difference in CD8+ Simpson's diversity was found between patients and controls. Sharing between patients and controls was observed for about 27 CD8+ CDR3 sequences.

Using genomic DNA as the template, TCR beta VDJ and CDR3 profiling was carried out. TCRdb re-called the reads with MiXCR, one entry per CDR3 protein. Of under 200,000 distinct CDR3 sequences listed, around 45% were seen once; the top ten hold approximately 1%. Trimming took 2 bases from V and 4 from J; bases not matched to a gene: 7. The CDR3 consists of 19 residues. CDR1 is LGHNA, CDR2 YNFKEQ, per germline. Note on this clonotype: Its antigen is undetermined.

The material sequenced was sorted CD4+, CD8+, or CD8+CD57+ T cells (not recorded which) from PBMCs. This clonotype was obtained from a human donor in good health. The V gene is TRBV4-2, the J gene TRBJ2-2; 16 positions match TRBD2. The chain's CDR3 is CASSQLGTSGGVGTGELFF. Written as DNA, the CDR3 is TGTGCCAGCAGCCAACTCGGGACTAGCGGGGGGGTCGGCACCGGGGAGCTGTTTTTT.